Listed below are T cell receptor beta chains from one sample, sequenced in a study of T cells in Graves' hyperthyroidism and ophthalmopathy. MiXCR, applied by TCRdb to the multiplex PCR reads, yields one record per CDR3 protein. The sample contains fewer than 350,000 distinct CDR3 sequences, roughly 18% of which appear only once. Sequenced sample: blood. The receptors were sampled from a woman between 40 and 50 years old with Graves' ophthalmopathy. Both conserved end residues are part of each CDR3. The D gene is left open where the match is weak. Not all rows give a size; the values are once, few, many and, for expanded clones, a class.

- - TRBJ2-2 TRBV7-2 CASRADWDVGRELFF TGTGCCAGCAGGGCCGATTGGGACGTCGGACGGGAGCTGTTTTTT
TRBD2 many TRBJ2-7 TRBV30 CAWTKLAGGREQYF TGTGCCTGGACCAAACTAGCGGGAGGGAGAGAGCAGTACTTC
TRBD1 many TRBJ1-5 TRBV12-3/TRBV12-4 CASSLRTGDQPQHF TGTGCCAGCAGTTTGAGGACAGGGGATCAGCCCCAGCATTTT
- many TRBJ1-1 TRBV7-2 CASSPPGQHTEAFF TGTGCCAGCAGCCCCCCGGGACAACACACTGAAGCTTTCTTT
- many TRBJ1-2 TRBV19 CASRPTSTGANYGYTF TGTGCCAGTAGGCCCACCTCGACAGGCGCTAACTATGGCTACACCTTC
- many TRBJ1-2 TRBV7-2 CASSLRAGDGYTF TGTGCCAGCAGCTTAAGGGCAGGGGATGGCTACACCTTC
- - TRBJ2-5 TRBV28 CASSRSGAETQYF TGTGCCAGCAGTCGATCGGGGGCAGAGACCCAGTACTTC
- - TRBJ1-2 TRBV30 CAWSVLAVGYTF TGTGCCTGGAGTGTACTAGCCGTGGGCTACACCTTC
- many TRBJ2-2 TRBV6-5 CASSYSLAGIGELFF TGTGCCAGCAGTTACTCCCTCGCAGGGATCGGGGAGCTGTTTTTT
- many TRBJ1-5 TRBV19 CASKLGGGYSNQPQHF TGTGCCAGTAAATTAGGTGGGGGTTATAGCAATCAGCCCCAGCATTTT
- many TRBJ2-7 TRBV24-1 CATSDSGDRGNPYEQYF TGTGCCACCAGTGATTCCGGAGACAGAGGAAATCCCTACGAGCAGTACTTC
- once TRBJ1-1 TRBV29-1 CSADYNGDTEAFF TGCAGCGCTGACTACAACGGAGACACTGAAGCTTTCTTT
TRBD2 - TRBJ2-5 TRBV18 CASSPKRTSYRGVETQYF TGTGCCAGCTCACCAAAACGGACTAGCTATCGAGGGGTGGAGACCCAGTACTTC
- many TRBJ1-1 TRBV12-3/TRBV12-4 CASSGPLNTEAFF TGTGCCAGCAGTGGACCGTTGAACACTGAAGCTTTCTTT
- many TRBJ2-2 TRBV6-1 CASTASWRTGELFF TGTGCCAGCACCGCGTCGTGGAGGACCGGGGAGCTGTTTTTT
- many TRBJ1-1 TRBV6-1 CASSELERYTEAFF TGTGCCAGCAGTGAACTTGAGCGGTACACTGAAGCTTTCTTT
- few TRBJ1-1 TRBV9 CASSQESGRGTEAFF TGTGCCAGCAGCCAGGAGTCTGGTCGGGGCACTGAAGCTTTCTTT
- once TRBJ2-2 TRBV7-8 CASSPKTRRRTGELFF TGTGCCAGCAGCCCAAAGACCCGCCGACGAACCGGGGAGCTGTTTTTT
TRBD1 once TRBJ2-7 TRBV6-1 CASSERGTGTEQYF TGTGCCAGCAGTGAAAGAGGGACAGGGACCGAGCAGTACTTC
- - TRBJ1-2 TRBV3-1 CASSQDPSFGYGYTF TGTGCCAGCAGCCAAGATCCAAGTTTCGGCTATGGCTACACCTTC
TRBD1 - TRBJ1-1 TRBV6-1 CASGRTGSGNTEAFF TGTGCCAGCGGCAGGACAGGGTCTGGGAACACTGAAGCTTTCTTT
- many TRBJ2-7 TRBV6-2/TRBV6-3 CASRRGQNLYEQYF TGTGCCAGCAGACGAGGGCAGAACCTCTACGAGCAGTACTTC
- many TRBJ1-1 TRBV3-1 CASSQGGVGTEAFF TGCGCCAGCAGCCAAGGAGGGGTCGGGACTGAAGCTTTCTTT
- - TRBJ1-1 TRBV2 CASSVRGRTEAFF TGTGCCAGCAGTGTTCGGGGGAGGACTGAAGCTTTCTTT
TRBD2 many TRBJ2-5 TRBV14 CASSLRLAGSQETQYF TGTGCCAGCAGCCTTCGACTAGCGGGAAGCCAAGAGACCCAGTACTTC
- many TRBJ2-7 TRBV6-5 CASTSRVEQYF TGTGCCAGCACCAGTCGGGTCGAGCAGTACTTC
TRBD1 many TRBJ2-7 TRBV12-3/TRBV12-4 CASTRDRRAYEQYF TGTGCCAGCACCCGGGACAGGAGGGCCTACGAGCAGTACTTC
TRBD1 many TRBJ1-1 TRBV5-1 CASSPSSAGQSEAFF TGCGCCAGCAGCCCCTCCTCGGCGGGACAGAGTGAAGCTTTCTTT
- few TRBJ1-3 TRBV19 CASSNPRTAGNTIYF TGTGCCAGTAGTAACCCACGGACGGCTGGAAACACCATATATTTT
- many TRBJ2-7 TRBV6-5 CASSWAISYEQYF TGTGCCAGCAGTTGGGCGATTTCCTACGAGCAGTACTTC